This is a list of T cell receptor beta chains from one sample in a study of somatic mutations in cytotoxic T cells in rheumatoid arthritis. Using immunoSEQ multiplex PCR, the repertoire was profiled, and TCRdb retains in-frame clones only, with some absent. The table has fewer than 12,000 clones, more than 65% seen once; the top ten hold roughly 35%. Sequencing was performed on CD8+ T cells sorted from blood. The receptors shown here come from a man aged 60 to 75 in good health. Both conserved end residues are part of each CDR3. Fields, in order: CDR3 protein, CDR3 DNA, J gene, V gene, D gene, clone size, CDR3 length. The D gene is left open where the match is weak. Clone size is given for some rows only: seen once, a few or many times, or a class if the clone is expanded.

CASSSPFGSSGRAGELFF	TGTGCCAGCAGCTCCCCCTTTGGGAGTAGCGGGAGGGCCGGGGAGCTGTTTTTT	TRBJ2-2	TRBV9	TRBD2	once	18
CASRFPPTGGTDTQYF	TGTGCCAGCAGATTCCCCCCCACGGGAGGCACAGATACGCAGTATTTT	TRBJ2-3	TRBV28	.	few	16
CASSQAWTGFVGELFF	TGCGCCAGCAGCCAAGCGTGGACGGGCTTCGTCGGGGAGCTGTTTTTT	TRBJ2-2	TRBV4-3	.	few	16
CASSQESPGTGAQETQYF	TGTGCCAGCAGCCAAGAATCTCCCGGGACAGGGGCCCAAGAGACCCAGTACTTC	TRBJ2-5	TRBV14	TRBD1	.	18
CASSVAGEEQYF	TGTGCCAGCAGCGTAGCAGGGGAAGAGCAGTACTTC	TRBJ2-7	TRBV9	.	.	12
CASSPVRDRSYEQYF	TGTGCCAGCTCACCAGTTAGGGACAGGAGCTACGAGCAGTACTTC	TRBJ2-7	TRBV18	TRBD1	once	15
CASSIRRTGWSDTQYF	TGTGCCAGCAGTATACGCCGGACAGGGTGGTCAGATACGCAGTATTTT	TRBJ2-3	TRBV28	TRBD1	.	16
CASSLGTGLETQYF	TGCGCCAGCAGCCTCGGGACAGGGCTAGAGACCCAGTACTTC	TRBJ2-5	TRBV4-3	TRBD1	.	14
CASSDTVGGLSGANVLTF	TGTGCCAGCAGTGACACGGTCGGGGGACTCTCTGGGGCCAACGTCCTGACTTTC	TRBJ2-6	TRBV6-4	.	.	18
CASTGAGESETQYF	TGTGCCAGTACTGGGGCAGGGGAGAGTGAGACCCAGTACTTC	TRBJ2-5	TRBV19	.	.	14
CASSGSEFDRGARFGEAFF	TGTGCCAGCAGTGGCAGTGAATTTGACAGGGGGGCAAGGTTTGGTGAAGCTTTCTTT	TRBJ1-1	TRBV28	TRBD1	.	19
CASSRPMASSYNEQFF	TGTGCCAGCAGCCGCCCGATGGCGAGCTCCTACAATGAGCAGTTCTTC	TRBJ2-1	TRBV7-8	.	.	16
CASSIGARNLETQYF	TGTGCCAGTAGTATAGGCGCCAGAAATTTAGAGACCCAGTACTTC	TRBJ2-5	TRBV19	.	.	15
CASSMSGVTHEQYF	TGTGCCAGTAGTATGTCGGGCGTTACCCACGAGCAGTACTTC	TRBJ2-7	TRBV19	.	.	14
CASGSENEKLFF	TGTGCCAGCGGGTCTGAAAATGAAAAACTGTTTTTT	TRBJ1-4	TRBV28	.	.	12
CASSYRGTGSYEQYF	TGTGCCAGCAGTTACCGCGGGACAGGGAGCTACGAGCAGTACTTC	TRBJ2-7	TRBV28	TRBD1	.	15
CASSLWYGTGGTDTQYF	TGTGCCAGCAGTTTATGGTACGGGACAGGGGGGACAGATACGCAGTATTTT	TRBJ2-3	TRBV27	TRBD1	.	17
CASSQLAGRYNEQFF	TGTGCCAGTAGTCAACTAGCGGGGAGATACAATGAGCAGTTCTTC	TRBJ2-1	TRBV19	TRBD2	few	15
CASSFGLAGDNEQFF	TGTGCCAGCAGTTTCGGTCTAGCGGGAGACAATGAGCAGTTCTTC	TRBJ2-1	TRBV28	TRBD2	.	15
CASRGIQGAPGGNQPQHF	TGTGCCAGCAGGGGGATCCAGGGGGCCCCCGGGGGCAATCAGCCCCAGCATTTT	TRBJ1-5	TRBV2	TRBD1	.	18
CAWRASGRETQYF	TGTGCCTGGAGGGCTAGCGGGAGGGAGACCCAGTACTTC	TRBJ2-5	TRBV30	TRBD2	.	13
CASRGGADDEQFF	TGTGCCAGTAGGGGAGGGGCCGACGATGAGCAGTTCTTC	TRBJ2-1	TRBV11-3	TRBD2	.	13
CASSSPSGPLNNEQFF	TGTGCCAGCAGTTCCCCCTCGGGGCCCCTTAACAATGAGCAGTTCTTC	TRBJ2-1	TRBV27	.	.	16
CASSSLGQGVYEQYF	TGTGCCAGTAGTAGCCTGGGACAGGGGGTCTACGAGCAGTACTTC	TRBJ2-7	TRBV19	TRBD1	medium-sized	15
CASSVIGTDTGELFF	TGCGCCAGCAGCGTGATTGGGACGGACACCGGGGAGCTGTTTTTT	TRBJ2-2	TRBV5-1	.	.	15
CSVEVYGTESYEQYF	TGCAGCGTTGAAGTCTATGGGACAGAGTCCTACGAGCAGTACTTC	TRBJ2-7	TRBV29-1	TRBD1	.	15
CASSQYNFAGRGIAKNIQYF	TGCGCCAGCAGTCAATATAATTTCGCTGGCAGGGGGATAGCCAAAAACATTCAGTACTTC	TRBJ2-4	TRBV23-1	TRBD1	.	20
CASSSTGDEQYF	TGTGCCAGCAGTTCGACAGGGGACGAGCAGTACTTC	TRBJ2-7	TRBV28	TRBD1	.	12
CASSDGLERGDTEAFF	TGTGCCAGCAGTGACGGGCTCGAACGGGGAGACACTGAAGCTTTCTTT	TRBJ1-1	TRBV6-1	.	few	16
CSVEDRNTDTQYF	TGCAGCGTCGAGGACAGGAACACAGATACGCAGTATTTT	TRBJ2-3	TRBV29-1	TRBD1	.	13
CASSLQPENTEAFF	TGTGCCAGCAGTCTACAGCCCGAGAACACTGAAGCTTTCTTT	TRBJ1-1	TRBV6-5	.	medium-sized	14
CASSQDRGLSEKLFF	TGCGCCAGCAGCCAAGACAGGGGGTTGAGTGAAAAACTGTTTTTT	TRBJ1-4	TRBV4-3	TRBD1	few	15
CASIRAAWGTLGTEAFF	TGTGCCAGCATCAGGGCAGCCTGGGGGACTCTGGGCACTGAAGCTTTCTTT	TRBJ1-1	TRBV28	.	.	17
CASSMAGFGGELFF	TGTGCCAGCAGCATGGCAGGGTTTGGCGGGGAGCTGTTTTTT	TRBJ2-2	TRBV7-9	.	.	14
CATSRDVSGIAYEQYF	TGTGCCACCAGCAGAGATGTTTCCGGGATCGCCTACGAGCAGTACTTC	TRBJ2-7	TRBV15	.	.	16
CASSSSRGPDTEAFF	TGTGCCAGCAGCTCCTCCAGGGGGCCCGACACTGAAGCTTTCTTT	TRBJ1-1	TRBV7-9	TRBD1	.	15
CASSGGGNQPQHF	TGTGCCAGCAGTGGCGGTGGCAATCAGCCCCAGCATTTT	TRBJ1-5	TRBV28	.	medium-sized	13
CASSESPTGGSTDTQYF	TGTGCCAGCAGTGAATCCCCAACGGGAGGGAGCACAGATACGCAGTATTTT	TRBJ2-3	TRBV2	TRBD2	.	17
CASSIQGGELFF	TGTGCCAGCAGCATCCAGGGGGGGGAGCTGTTTTTT	TRBJ2-2	TRBV9	.	.	12
CASSFRQGARAEAFF	TGTGCCAGCAGTTTCCGCCAGGGGGCTAGGGCTGAAGCTTTCTTT	TRBJ1-1	TRBV28	TRBD1	.	15
CAIARRGGLNEQYF	TGTGCCATTGCCCGGAGGGGGGGCCTCAACGAGCAGTACTTC	TRBJ2-7	TRBV28	.	.	14
CASRGQGPVDTQYF	TGTGCCAGCAGGGGACAGGGACCAGTAGATACGCAGTATTTT	TRBJ2-3	TRBV6-6	TRBD1	.	14
CASSTVSAETQYF	TGTGCCAGCAGCACCGTTTCTGCGGAGACCCAGTACTTC	TRBJ2-5	TRBV7-9	.	.	13
CASSPSRGGYGFNEQFF	TGTGCCAGCAGCCCAAGCCGAGGGGGCTATGGGTTCAATGAGCAGTTCTTC	TRBJ2-1	TRBV7-9	TRBD1	.	17
CASSLGLFYEQYF	TGTGCCAGCAGTTTAGGGCTTTTCTACGAGCAGTACTTC	TRBJ2-7	TRBV28	.	once	13
CASIGRYYNEQFF	TGTGCCAGCATAGGTCGGTATTACAATGAGCAGTTCTTC	TRBJ2-1	TRBV27	.	.	13
CASSRTGPYEQYF	TGTGCCAGCAGCCGGACAGGACCCTACGAGCAGTACTTC	TRBJ2-7	TRBV11-1	TRBD1	.	13
CASSAKKLGTGELFF	TGTGCCAGCAGTGCCAAAAAACTGGGCACCGGGGAGCTGTTTTTT	TRBJ2-2	TRBV9	.	.	15
CASSSPRREKNEQFF	TGTGCCAGCAGCTCCCCTCGGCGGGAGAAAAATGAGCAGTTCTTC	TRBJ2-1	TRBV28	TRBD2	.	15
CASSNGGALNTEAFF	TGTGCCAGCAGCAACGGGGGAGCCTTGAACACTGAAGCTTTCTTT	TRBJ1-1	TRBV14	.	.	15
CASSPNEQFF	TGTGCCAGCAGCCCTAATGAGCAGTTCTTC	TRBJ2-1	TRBV7-9	.	.	10
CASSLEGQGYEQYF	TGTGCCAGCAGCTTGGAGGGACAGGGATACGAGCAGTACTTC	TRBJ2-7	TRBV7-9	TRBD1	.	14
CSVEWDTAYNEQFF	TGCAGCGTTGAATGGGACACCGCCTACAATGAGCAGTTCTTC	TRBJ2-1	TRBV29-1	.	few	14
CASSLYSDRRSEQYF	TGTGCCAGCAGCTTATATTCGGACAGGCGGTCCGAGCAGTACTTC	TRBJ2-7	TRBV7-6	TRBD1	once	15
CASSLRQGAYNEQFF	TGTGCCAGCAGCTTACGACAGGGGGCTTACAATGAGCAGTTCTTC	TRBJ2-1	TRBV7-8	TRBD1	.	15